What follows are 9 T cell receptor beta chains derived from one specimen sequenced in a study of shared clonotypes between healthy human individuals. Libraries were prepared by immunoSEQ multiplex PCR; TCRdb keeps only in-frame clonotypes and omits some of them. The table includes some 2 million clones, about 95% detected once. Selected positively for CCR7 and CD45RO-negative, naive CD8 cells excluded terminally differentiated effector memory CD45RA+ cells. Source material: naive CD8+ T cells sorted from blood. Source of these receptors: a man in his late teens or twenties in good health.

The CDR3 DNA sequence: TGTGCCAGCAGCGTGCTACAGGGGGCTTCGAACGAGCAGTACTTC. Residues: CASSVLQGASNEQYF. The genes are TRBV21-1 and TRBJ2-7; the table's D call, TRBD1, has no DNA check behind it. TRBV21-1 is reported as a pseudogene. CDR3 length: 15 amino acids.

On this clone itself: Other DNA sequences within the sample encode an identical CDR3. Written as DNA, the CDR3 is TGCGCCAGCAGCTTGGGTACGGGAACCTACGAGCAGTACTTC. Translated: CASSLGTGTYEQYF. The gene calls are TRBV5-1 and TRBJ2-7; D possibly corresponds to TRBD2 (5 bases). The germline V and J ends were trimmed by 0 bases and 2 bases, with 9 bases remaining between them. This CDR3 comprises 14 residues. The V gene's germline CDR1 is SGHRS and CDR2 YFSETQ.

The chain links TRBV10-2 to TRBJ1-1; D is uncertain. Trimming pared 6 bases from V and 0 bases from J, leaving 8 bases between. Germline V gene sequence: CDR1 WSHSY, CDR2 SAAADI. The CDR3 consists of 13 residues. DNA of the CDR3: TGCGCCAGCAGAGCGACGTTGAACACTGAAGCTTTCTTT. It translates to CASRATLNTEAFF.

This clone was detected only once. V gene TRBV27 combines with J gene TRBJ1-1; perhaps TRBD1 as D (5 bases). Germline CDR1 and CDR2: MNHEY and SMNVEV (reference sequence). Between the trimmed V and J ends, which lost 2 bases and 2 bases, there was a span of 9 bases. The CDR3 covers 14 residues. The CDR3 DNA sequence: TGTGCCAGCAGTTTAGGACACCTAAACACTGAAGCTTTCTTT. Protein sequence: CASSLGHLNTEAFF.

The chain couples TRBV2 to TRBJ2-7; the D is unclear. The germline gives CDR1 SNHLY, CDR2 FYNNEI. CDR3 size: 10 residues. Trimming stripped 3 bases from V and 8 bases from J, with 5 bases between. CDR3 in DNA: TGTGCCAGCAGTGAGGGTCAGCAGTACTTC. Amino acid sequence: CASSEGQQYF.

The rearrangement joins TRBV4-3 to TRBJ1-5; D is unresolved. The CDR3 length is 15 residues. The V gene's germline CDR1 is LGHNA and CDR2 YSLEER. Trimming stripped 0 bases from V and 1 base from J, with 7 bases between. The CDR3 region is CASSQDEGSNQPQHF. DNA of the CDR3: TGCGCCAGCAGCCAAGACGAGGGAAGCAATCAGCCCCAGCATTTT.

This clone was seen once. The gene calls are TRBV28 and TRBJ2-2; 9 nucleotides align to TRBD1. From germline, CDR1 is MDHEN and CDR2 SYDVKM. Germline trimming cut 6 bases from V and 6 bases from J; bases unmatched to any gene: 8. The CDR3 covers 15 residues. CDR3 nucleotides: TGTGCCAGCAGCCCCGGGACAGGGAGTCCCGGGGAGCTGTTTTTT. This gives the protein CASSPGTGSPGELFF.

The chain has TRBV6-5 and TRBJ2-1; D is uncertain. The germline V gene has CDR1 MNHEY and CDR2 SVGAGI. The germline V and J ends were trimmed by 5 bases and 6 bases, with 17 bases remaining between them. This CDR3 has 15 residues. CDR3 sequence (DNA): TGTGCCAGCAGTATTGGGTTCCCGAGTGGCAATGAGCAGTTCTTC. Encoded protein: CASSIGFPSGNEQFF.

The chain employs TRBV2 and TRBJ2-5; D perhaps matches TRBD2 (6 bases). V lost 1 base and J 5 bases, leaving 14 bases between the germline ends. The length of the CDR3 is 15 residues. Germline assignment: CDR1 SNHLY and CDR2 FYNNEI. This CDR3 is CASSEGVAVGETQYF. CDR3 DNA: TGTGCCAGCAGTGAAGGGGTAGCGGTAGGGGAGACCCAGTACTTC.